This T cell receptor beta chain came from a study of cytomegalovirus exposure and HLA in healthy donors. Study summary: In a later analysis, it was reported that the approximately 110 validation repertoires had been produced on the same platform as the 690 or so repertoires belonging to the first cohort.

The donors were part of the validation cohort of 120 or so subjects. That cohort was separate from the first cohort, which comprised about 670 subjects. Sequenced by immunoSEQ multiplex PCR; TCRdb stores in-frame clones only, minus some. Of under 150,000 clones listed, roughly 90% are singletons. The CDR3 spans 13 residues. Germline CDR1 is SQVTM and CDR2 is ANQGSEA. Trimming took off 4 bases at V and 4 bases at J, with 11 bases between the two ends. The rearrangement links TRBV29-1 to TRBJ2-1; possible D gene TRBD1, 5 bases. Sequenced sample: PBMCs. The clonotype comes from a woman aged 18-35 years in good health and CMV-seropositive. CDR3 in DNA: TGCAGCGTTGGGAAGGGGAAATACAATGAGCAGTTCTTC. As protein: CSVGKGKYNEQFF.